One sample yielded the 9 T cell receptor beta chains listed below, sequenced in a study of CXCR3-negative and CXCR3-positive naive CD8 T cells. Study-wide results and caveats: The TRB CDR3s that CXCR3-positive naive cells carried were more hydrophobic than those of CXCR3-negative naive cells.

Libraries of TRB cDNA were made by 5' RACE and carried UMIs. Reanalyzing the 5' RACE reads, TCRdb keeps one entry per CDR3 protein, without DNA. This sample's clone table lists 120,000 to 150,000 distinct CDR3 sequences. Antigen specificity for these receptors is unknown. The material sequenced was naive CXCR3+ CD8+ T cells from blood. Sample subset: CD45RO-CCR7+CD27+CD95- naive CD8+ T cells expressing CXCR3 (TNR3+). The receptor source for this set is a human donor in good health. Some clones in this sample may be carry-over from other donors' samples.

The chain employs TRBV10-3 and TRBJ1-4; TCRdb gives TRBD1 as the D gene, but with no DNA this cannot be confirmed. The V gene's germline CDR1 is ENHRY and CDR2 SYGVKD. CDR3 length: 15 amino acids. CDR3: CAISPGAATNEKLFF.

The chain uses TRBV7-3 and TRBJ2-5; TCRdb designates TRBD2, a call that cannot be tested without DNA. Germline CDR1 SGHTA, CDR2 FQGTGA. The CDR3 totals 16 residues. CDR3 loop: CASSLGTSGSGETQYF. Drawing the rest from reference TRBV7-3 and TRBJ2-5, the complete variable domain is GAGVSQTPSNKVTEKGKYVELRCDPISGHTALYWYRQSLGQGPEFLIYFQGTGAADDSGLPNDRFFAVRPEGSVSTLKIQRTERGDSAVYLCASSLGTSGSGETQYFGPGTRLLVL.

The V and J genes are TRBV19 and TRBJ2-1. Per germline, CDR1 LNHDA and CDR2 SQIVND (reference sequence). The CDR3 consists of 12 residues. This CDR3 reads CASSTDSGEQFF.

The chain links TRBV28 to TRBJ2-5; TCRdb gives TRBD1 as the D gene, but with no DNA this cannot be confirmed. Germline loops: CDR1 MDHEN, CDR2 SYDVKM. The CDR3 spans 16 residues. CDR3 sequence: CASSPRPRDREETQYF.

This chain's CDR3 is CASSYSTSGQETQYF. This rearrangement joins TRBV6-2 or TRBV6-3 to TRBJ2-5. Germline V gene sequence: CDR1 MNHEY, CDR2 SVGEGT. This CDR3 has 15 residues.

The chain carries TRBV6-5 and TRBJ2-1; TCRdb picks TRBD1, but there is no DNA to check that call. The CDR3 is made up of 17 amino acids. Germline V CDR1 and CDR2: MNHEY, SVGAGI. The CDR3 region is CASSYSGGNTIHNEQFF.

The chain couples TRBV5-1 to TRBJ2-2. CDR1 and CDR2 from the germline V gene are SGHRS and YFSETQ. CDR3 length: 13 amino acids. CDR3 region: CASTTLSTGELFF.

The rearrangement joins TRBV5-4 to TRBJ1-5. Germline-derived CDR1 and CDR2 are SGHNT and YYREEE (reference sequence). The CDR3 runs 17 residues. CDR3 amino acids: CASSLRLRFWSNQPQHF.

V is TRBV6-5 and J is TRBJ2-7; the D call from TCRdb, TRBD1, cannot be confirmed without DNA. The CDR3 sequence is 17 residues long. Germline values: CDR1 MNHEY, CDR2 SVGAGI. CDR3 sequence: CASSFTDRAERHYEQYF.